One sample yielded the 30 T cell receptor beta chains listed below, sequenced in a study of blood T cell repertoires in COVID-19. Data came from immunoSEQ multiplex PCR; TCRdb stores just in-frame clones and leaves some out. The table shows 130,000 or so clones, with 84% occurring only once. Specimen: peripheral blood. Receptor source: a man between 60 and 70 years old with acute or convalescent COVID-19.

V is TRBV19 and J is TRBJ2-2; 12 bases fit TRBD2. The length of the CDR3 is 16 residues. CDR1 LNHDA and CDR2 SQIVND come from the germline V gene (reference sequence). Unmatched junction bases numbered 5, after V lost 4 bases and J lost 5 bases. CDR3: CASSNPSGRGTGELFF. The CDR3 nucleotides read TGTGCCAGTAGTAATCCTAGCGGGAGGGGGACCGGGGAGCTGTTTTTT. The full variable domain, rest sourced from reference TRBV19 and TRBJ2-2, is DGGITQSPKYLFRKEGQNVTLSCEQNLNHDAMYWYRQDPGQGLRLIYYSQIVNDFQKGDIAEGYSVSREKKESFPLTVTSAQKNPTAFYLCASSNPSGRGTGELFFGEGSRLTVL.

The chain combines TRBV12-5 with TRBJ2-3; 10 bases are a match to TRBD1. CDR1 is LGHNT and CDR2 is FRNRAP in the germline V gene. The CDR3 totals 15 residues. V shed 5 bases, J shed 6 bases, and the junction held 8 bases outside the gene matches. The CDR3 sequence: CASGTRDRGSDTQYF. CDR3 bases: TGTGCTAGTGGTACCCGGGACAGGGGATCCGATACGCAGTATTTT.

The V call is TRBV21-1, the J call TRBJ1-1. TRBV21-1 is labeled a pseudogene. CDR3 length: 16 residues. CDR3 DNA sequence: TGTGCCAGCAGCAAAGCTGGTAGGACGGGAAACACTGAAGCTTTCTTT. Protein product: CASSKAGRTGNTEAFF.

The V call is TRBV6-5, the J call TRBJ1-5, with TRBD1 matching 10 bases. CDR1 is MNHEY and CDR2 is SVGAGI in the germline V gene. This CDR3 has 14 amino acids. The trim removed 6 bases at V and 4 bases at J, leaving 3 bases unmatched. The CDR3 DNA reads as TGTGCCAGCAGGACAGGGGGCAGGAATCAGCCCCAGCATTTT. Amino acid sequence: CASRTGGRNQPQHF.

This clone occurred once. The rearrangement links TRBV3-1 (or the pseudogene TRBV3-2) to TRBJ1-6, with 9 bases identical to TRBD1. Trimming at V came to 6 bases and at J to 9 bases, leaving 9 bases not matched to a gene. From germline, CDR1 is LGHDT and CDR2 YNNKEL (reference sequence). There are 15 residues in the CDR3. For the CDR3, the DNA is TGTGCCAGCAGTAAACAGGGGGCGCGCGGTTCACCCCTCCACTTT. This translates into CASSKQGARGSPLHF.

The chain carries TRBV3-1 (or the pseudogene TRBV3-2) and TRBJ2-7, with unresolved D. The V and J ends lost 4 bases and 5 bases respectively, with 12 bases between them. The CDR3 sequence is 13 residues long. Germline V lookup: CDR1 LGHDT, CDR2 YNNKEL (reference sequence). The CDR3 spells CASSPQVGDEQYF. Here the CDR3 DNA reads TGTGCCAGCAGCCCCCAGGTGGGCGACGAGCAGTACTTC.

The genes are TRBV27 and TRBJ2-7, with 14 bases lining up with TRBD2. The CDR3 runs 16 residues. V lost 5 bases, J lost 7 bases, and 10 bases stayed unmatched. The V gene's germline CDR1 is MNHEY and CDR2 SMNVEV (reference sequence). The CDR3 sequence is CASSITGTSGSAEQYF. CDR3 bases: TGTGCCAGCAGTATAACCGGGACTAGCGGGAGTGCGGAGCAGTACTTC.

The chain employs TRBV19 and TRBJ1-2, with TRBD1 identical over 7 bases. V dropped 7 bases and J dropped 6; count of bases not matched to a gene: 11. Germline lookup yields CDR1 LNHDA and CDR2 SQIVND (reference sequence). This CDR3 contains 14 residues. The CDR3 protein is CASTPPDRDHGYTF. DNA for the CDR3: TGTGCCAGTACCCCCCCCGACAGGGACCATGGCTACACCTTC.

The chain couples TRBV19 to TRBJ2-3, with 13 bases that match TRBD2. Unmatched junction bases numbered 4, after V lost 6 bases and J lost 4 bases. Per germline, CDR1 LNHDA and CDR2 SQIVND (reference sequence). This CDR3 region has 15 residues. This chain's CDR3 is CASSTSGGASDTQYF. The DNA of the CDR3 is TGTGCCAGTAGCACTAGCGGGGGGGCCTCAGATACGCAGTATTTT.

The V and J genes are TRBV20-1 and TRBJ1-1; D gene unclear. This CDR3 contains 13 residues. Trimming cost V 3 bases and J 2 bases, with 10 bases left between them. The germline CDR1 and CDR2 sequences are DFQATT and SNEGSKA (reference sequence). The CDR3 region has the DNA TGCAGTGCTAGTCGGGGTTATAACACTGAAGCTTTCTTT. Protein sequence: CSASRGYNTEAFF.

The sample holds a few counts of this clone. The rearrangement links TRBV2 to TRBJ1-6; 8 bases line up with TRBD1. The CDR3 is 15 residues long. V shed 7 bases, J shed 9 bases, and the junction held 11 bases outside the gene matches. The germline V gene encodes CDR1 SNHLY and CDR2 FYNNEI. The CDR3 DNA reads as TGTGCCAGCAAGTTCCTGGACAGGGTTATTTCACCCCTCCACTTT. Its protein is CASKFLDRVISPLHF.

The V gene is TRBV7-9, the J gene TRBJ2-6; 12 positions match TRBD2. CDR1 and CDR2 from the germline V gene are SEHNR and FQNEAQ (reference sequence). V gave up 6 bases and J gave up 4 bases; unmatched junction bases: 10. The CDR3 is 18 residues long. CDR3 protein: CASSLASGRAGGANVLTF. The CDR3 DNA is TGTGCCAGCAGTCTCGCTAGCGGGAGGGCCGGCGGGGCCAACGTCCTGACTTTC.

V usage is TRBV6-5 and J usage is TRBJ1-2; D is perhaps TRBD1 (5 bases). The V end was cut by 11 bases, the J end by 6 bases, with 22 bases between. CDR1 is MNHEY, CDR2 SVGAGI, per germline. The CDR3 covers 14 residues. The CDR3 protein is CAVSYNAGRDGYTF. CDR3 bases: TGTGCCGTCAGTTACAACGCAGGGAGGGATGGCTACACCTTC.

The V call is TRBV5-1, the J call TRBJ2-2; tentative D call: TRBD1 (7 bases). Looked up from germline, CDR1 is SGHRS and CDR2 is YFSETQ. Trimming shortened V by 3 bases and J by 0 bases, and 9 bases separated the two germline ends. The length of the CDR3 is 15 residues. The CDR3 coding sequence is TGCGCCAGCAGCTCAGGGGGGCCGAACACCGGGGAGCTGTTTTTT. Its protein is CASSSGGPNTGELFF.

This clone was detected once. The chain couples TRBV11-1 to TRBJ1-4; the D is unclear. CDR3 length: 15 amino acids. Looked up from germline, CDR1 is SGHAT and CDR2 is FQDESV (reference sequence). Trimming removed 5 bases from V and 8 bases from J, with 18 bases in between. In nucleotides, the CDR3 is TGTGCCAGCAGCGTTGCAGGCGCCGAATACGAAAAACTGTTTTTT. The encoded protein is CASSVAGAEYEKLFF.

This rearrangement joins TRBV29-1 to TRBJ2-7; TRBD1 agrees at 9 bases. Germline CDR1 and CDR2: SQVTM and ANQGSEA. V lost 6 bases, J lost 5 bases, and 8 bases stayed unmatched. The length of the CDR3 is 13 residues. The CDR3: CSVRRTGAHEQYF. CDR3 bases: TGCAGCGTCAGACGGACAGGGGCCCACGAGCAGTACTTC.

The chain carries TRBV9 and TRBJ2-7; 10 bases align to TRBD2. J was trimmed by 5 bases and V by 2 bases; bases with no gene match: 1. Germline V lookup: CDR1 SGDLS, CDR2 YYNGEE. This CDR3 spans 13 amino acids. CDR3 in amino acids: CASSVGLANEQYF. The CDR3 bases are TGTGCCAGCAGCGTGGGACTAGCGAACGAGCAGTACTTC.

This clone was counted a few times. The chain links TRBV5-1 to TRBJ2-1; 11 bases map to TRBD2. The junction had 8 bases not matched to a gene; V was cut back by 4 bases and J by 8 bases. Germline V gene sequence: CDR1 SGHRS, CDR2 YFSETQ. The CDR3 spans 15 residues. The CDR3 reads CASSSSGGDGYEQFF. Written as DNA, the CDR3 is TGCGCCAGCAGCAGTAGCGGGGGGGACGGTTATGAGCAGTTCTTC.

This clone was seen a single time. V is TRBV5-1 and J is TRBJ2-7; 9 nucleotides match TRBD1. CDR3 size: 15 residues. Germline V lookup: CDR1 SGHRS, CDR2 YFSETQ. V lost 4 bases, J lost 0 bases, and 5 bases stayed unmatched. CDR3 DNA: TGCGCCAGCAGCCCTGGGGACAGGGACTCCTACGAGCAGTACTTC. This codes for CASSPGDRDSYEQYF.

V usage is TRBV5-1 and J usage is TRBJ1-4; TRBD1 matches at 7 bases. This CDR3 is 14 amino acids long. Trimming removed 7 bases from V and 8 bases from J; junction bases left unmatched: 11. The germline CDR1 and CDR2 sequences are SGHRS and YFSETQ. CDR3 amino acids: CASASEGAGEKLFF. The CDR3 DNA reads as TGCGCCAGCGCCTCGGAGGGGGCTGGGGAAAAACTGTTTTTT. The whole variable domain, filled in from reference TRBV5-1 and TRBJ1-4, reads KAGVTQTPRYLIKTRGQQVTLSCSPISGHRSVSWYQQTPGQGLQFLFEYFSETQRNKGNFPGRFSGRQFSNSRSEMNVSTLELGDSALYLCASASEGAGEKLFFGSGTQLSVL.

The table lists this clone with many counts. V and J are TRBV5-5 and TRBJ1-2, with TRBD1 matching over 7 bases. The CDR3 totals 14 residues. The ends lost 3 bases at V and 4 bases at J; junction bases unmatched: 6. Germline CDR1 reads SGHKS; CDR2 reads YYEKEE (reference sequence). CDR3 nucleotides: TGTGCCAGCAGCTCGGGACAGATGATCTATGGCTACACCTTC. Translating it yields CASSSGQMIYGYTF. The full variable domain, in which reference TRBV5-5 and TRBJ1-2 provide the parts outside the CDR3, is DAGVTQSPTHLIKTRGQQVTLRCSPISGHKSVSWYQQVLGQGPQFIFQYYEKEERGRGNFPDRFSARQFPNYSSELNVNALLLGDSALYLCASSSGQMIYGYTFGSGTRLTVV.

The rearrangement links TRBV6-5 to TRBJ2-2; TRBD2 is a possible D gene (5 bases). Trimming took 7 bases from V and 4 from J, leaving 13 bases between them. The CDR3 extends over 14 amino acids. From germline, CDR1 is MNHEY and CDR2 SVGAGI. As DNA, the CDR3 is TGTGCCAGCAAAGAGGGTCTCGGCACCGGGGAGCTGTTTTTT. Translation gives CASKEGLGTGELFF.

V is TRBV6-6 and J is TRBJ1-4; a weak D match, TRBD1 (5 bases). CDR3 length equals 13 residues. Trimming left V 7 bases short and J 7 bases short, with 13 bases between. Germline CDR1 MNHNY, CDR2 SVGAGI (reference sequence). For the CDR3, the DNA is TGTGCCAGCACTTTCGTCAGGGCTGAAAAACTGTTTTTT. This encodes CASTFVRAEKLFF.

CDR3 sequence: CASSETLYNEQFF. CDR3 bases: TGTGCCAGCAGCGAAACTCTCTACAATGAGCAGTTCTTC. V and J are TRBV9 and TRBJ2-1, with unresolved D. Germline CDR1 and CDR2: SGDLS and YYNGEE. This CDR3 comprises 13 residues. V dropped 3 bases and J dropped 3 bases, with 7 bases sitting between them. The whole variable domain, filled in from reference TRBV9 and TRBJ2-1, reads DSGVTQTPKHLITATGQRVTLRCSPRSGDLSVYWYQQSLDQGLQFLIQYYNGEERAKGNILERFSAQQFPDLHSELNLSSLELGDSALYFCASSETLYNEQFFGPGTRLTVL.

CDR3 residues: CASSAERSVTHNEQFF. CDR3 in DNA: TGTGCCAGCAGCGCCGAGAGATCGGTAACTCACAATGAGCAGTTCTTC. The V gene is TRBV9, the J gene TRBJ2-1; D is unclear. The germline gives CDR1 SGDLS, CDR2 YYNGEE. V lost 3 bases to trimming and J lost 5 bases, with 18 bases between them. The CDR3 totals 16 residues.

Only a few counts were recorded for this clone. V gene TRBV5-5 combines with J gene TRBJ1-1, with D unclear. Trimming shortened V by 0 bases and J by 0 bases, and 3 bases separated the two germline ends. The CDR3 is made up of 13 amino acids. Germline CDR1 reads SGHKS; CDR2 reads YYEKEE (reference sequence). The CDR3 here is CASSLGVNTEAFF. Here the CDR3 DNA reads TGTGCCAGCAGCTTGGGAGTGAACACTGAAGCTTTCTTT.

This chain uses TRBV29-1 with TRBJ2-7; weak D call: TRBD2 (7 bases). V dropped 5 bases and J dropped 7 bases, with 15 bases sitting between them. CDR3 length equals 12 residues. CDR1 is SQVTM, CDR2 ANQGSEA, per germline. CDR3 nucleotides: TGCAGCGTTCGGAGGGGGGGCCGGGAGCAGTACTTC. This codes for CSVRRGGREQYF.

This chain links TRBV18 with TRBJ2-3; 8 nucleotides line up with TRBD1. Trimming removed 6 bases from V and 0 bases from J; junction bases left unmatched: 8. CDR3 length: 16 amino acids. Germline CDR1 KGHSH, CDR2 LQKENI. The CDR3 is CASSQAGGFSTDTQYF. The CDR3 DNA follows: TGTGCCAGCTCCCAGGCAGGGGGCTTTAGCACAGATACGCAGTATTTT.

The chain carries TRBV21-1 and TRBJ2-1; TRBD2, the table's D call, was not compared with the DNA. TRBV21-1 is flagged as a pseudogene. CDR3 size: 16 residues. This CDR3 reads CASSNSGGGTYNEQFF. In DNA, the CDR3 is TGTGCCAGCAGCAATAGCGGGGGGGGTACCTACAATGAGCAGTTCTTC.

This clone was counted a single time. This rearrangement joins TRBV30 to TRBJ1-1; 8 bases are shared with TRBD1. CDR1 is GTSNPN and CDR2 is SVGIG in the germline V gene (reference sequence). V shed 1 base and J 0 bases; nucleotides not matched to a gene: 7. The CDR3 is 16 residues long. The CDR3 DNA reads TGTGCCTGGAGTGGCATGACAGGGGCAATGAACACTGAAGCTTTCTTT. It is translated as CAWSGMTGAMNTEAFF.